This T cell receptor beta chain originates from a study of blood T cell repertoires in COVID-19. Study in general: Samples came from the United States, Italy and Spain, spanning acute and convalescent COVID-19.

Between the trimmed V and J ends, which lost 6 bases and 10 bases, there was a span of 10 bases. The CDR3 totals 11 residues. This clone was recorded once. Sequencing was performed with immunoSEQ multiplex PCR; in TCRdb, only in-frame clones are kept and a portion is missing. The repertoire holds fewer than 65,000 clones, about 86% seen once, with 12% in the top ten. The clonotype was recovered from a human donor in a cohort sampled during active COVID-19. Sequenced: peripheral blood. The V and J genes are TRBV12-3 or TRBV12-4 and TRBJ2-1; D might be TRBD2 (5 bases). This CDR3 reads CASSFGEEQFF. CDR3 bases: TGTGCCAGCAGCTTCGGGGAAGAGCAGTTCTTC.